This T cell receptor (beta chain) emerged from a study of identical twins. Study conclusions and caveats: Twins showed weaker excess sharing in their beta out-of-frame sequences.

cDNA molecules carried unique molecular identifiers, and template switching added a universal primer site. One entry per CDR3 protein results from TCRdb running MiXCR on the 5' RACE reads. The sample shows 250,000 to 300,000 distinct CDR3 sequences, just under 9.5% of them seen only once. CDR3 length: 16 residues. Trimming removed 2 bases from V and 7 bases from J, with 17 bases in between. CDR1 and CDR2 from the germline V gene are SGHVS and FNYEAQ. Many counts were recorded for this clonotype. The antigen is undetermined. These data were also filed under a second study, of yellow fever vaccine responses in identical twins.

This chain links TRBV7-6 with TRBJ1-4; D unclear. Sample: CD8+ T cells sorted from blood. The TCR was taken from a woman aged 18 to 35 in good health. CDR3 sequence reads: CASSLYLTPSREKLFF. CDR3 in DNA: TGTGCCAGCAGCTTATATCTGACACCGTCACGTGAAAAACTGTTTTTT.